Presented here are 23 T cell receptor beta chains from one specimen sequenced in a study of blood T cell repertoires in COVID-19. Method: immunoSEQ multiplex PCR; TCRdb's copy keeps in-frame clones and lacks some. The sample lists around 200,000 clones, about 86% occurring once. Sequencing was done on a sample of peripheral blood. The receptors here all came from a man over 45 with active or convalescent COVID-19.

The chain recombines TRBV5-1 with TRBJ2-7; TRBD2 aligns across 14 bases. CDR1 is SGHRS and CDR2 is YFSETQ in the germline V gene. CDR3 length: 17 residues. The ends lost 1 base at V and 0 bases at J; junction bases unmatched: 3. CDR3 in amino acids: CASSLTGTSGSSYEQYF. DNA for the CDR3: TGCGCCAGCAGCTTGACAGGGACTAGCGGGAGCTCCTACGAGCAGTACTTC. Variable domain in full (rest from reference TRBV5-1 and TRBJ2-7): KAGVTQTPRYLIKTRGQQVTLSCSPISGHRSVSWYQQTPGQGLQFLFEYFSETQRNKGNFPGRFSGRQFSNSRSEMNVSTLELGDSALYLCASSLTGTSGSSYEQYFGPGTRLTVT.

The V and J genes are TRBV10-1 and TRBJ1-1, with unresolved D. This CDR3 region has 14 residues. Germline V lookup: CDR1 WNHNN, CDR2 SYGVQD (reference sequence). Trimming shortened V by 0 bases and J by 2 bases, and 7 bases separated the two germline ends. CDR3 loop: CASSESKLNTEAFF. DNA for the CDR3: TGCGCCAGCAGTGAGTCTAAACTAAACACTGAAGCTTTCTTT.

This chain links TRBV27 with TRBJ1-2, with D uncertain. Trimming pared 5 bases from V and 8 bases from J, leaving 12 bases between. CDR1 and CDR2 from the germline V gene are MNHEY and SMNVEV (reference sequence). The CDR3 is made up of 12 amino acids. The CDR3 nucleotides read TGTGCCAGCAGTCACTCCGGAGGGGGCTACACCTTC. It translates to CASSHSGGGYTF.

This rearrangement joins TRBV4-3 to TRBJ2-3, with 8 bases fitting TRBD1. The CDR3 consists of 17 residues. CDR1 and CDR2 (germline): LGHNA, YSLEER. Unmatched junction bases numbered 13, after V lost 4 bases and J lost 4 bases. The CDR3 protein is CASSLGLTGDGSDTQYF. The CDR3 nucleotides are TGCGCCAGCAGCCTCGGCTTGACAGGGGACGGATCAGATACGCAGTATTTT.

V usage is TRBV12-5 and J usage is TRBJ1-6, with a weak D call TRBD1 (5 bases). The CDR3 runs to 14 residues. V gave up 2 bases and J gave up 7 bases, with 9 bases separating them. CDR1 LGHNT and CDR2 FRNRAP come from the germline V gene. CDR3 loop: CASGLWGENSPLHF. For the CDR3, the DNA is TGTGCTAGTGGTTTGTGGGGGGAAAATTCACCCCTCCACTTT.

This rearrangement joins TRBV5-4 to TRBJ2-4; weak D call: TRBD2 (5 bases). The V end lost 0 bases, the J end lost 1 base, and 5 bases lay between the germline ends. The length of the CDR3 is 14 residues. Germline CDR1 and CDR2: SGHNT and YYREEE (reference sequence). The CDR3: CASSLAGAKNIQYF. The CDR3 nucleotides are TGTGCCAGCAGCTTGGCGGGGGCCAAAAACATTCAGTACTTC.

This clone has more than one count but fewer than ten. The chain carries TRBV19 and TRBJ2-7, with 10 bases lining up with TRBD1. Germline V gene sequence: CDR1 LNHDA, CDR2 SQIVND (reference sequence). Trimming took 5 bases from V and 3 from J; bases not matched to a gene: 13. CDR3 length: 17 amino acids. CDR3 DNA: TGTGCCAGTAGTCCCAAAAGACCGGGACAGGGGTTCTACGAGCAGTACTTC. It yields the protein CASSPKRPGQGFYEQYF. The full variable domain, completed using reference TRBV19 and TRBJ2-7, is DGGITQSPKYLFRKEGQNVTLSCEQNLNHDAMYWYRQDPGQGLRLIYYSQIVNDFQKGDIAEGYSVSREKKESFPLTVTSAQKNPTAFYLCASSPKRPGQGFYEQYFGPGTRLTVT.

The rearrangement links TRBV5-1 to TRBJ1-5, with 12 bases matching TRBD1. The CDR3 extends over 19 amino acids. Germline-derived CDR1 and CDR2 are SGHRS and YFSETQ. The V segment lost 9 bases and the J segment 1 base; nucleotides outside the gene matches: 17. CDR3 protein: CATSRDRGRSWSSNQPQHF. The CDR3 DNA is TGCGCCACTAGTAGGGACAGGGGGCGATCGTGGTCAAGCAATCAGCCCCAGCATTTT.

V is TRBV28 and J is TRBJ2-7; TRBD2 matches at 15 bases. V lost 5 bases, J lost 10 bases, and 15 bases stayed unmatched. This CDR3 contains 17 residues. CDR1 and CDR2 (germline): MDHEN, SYDVKM. CDR3 coding DNA: TGTGCCAGCAGTCTAATCCGGACTAGCGGGAGGGCCGGGGGACAGTACTTC. Residues: CASSLIRTSGRAGGQYF.

This clone has a handful of counts. V usage is TRBV11-3 and J usage is TRBJ2-2; 8 bases agree with TRBD1. The CDR3 totals 15 residues. CDR1 and CDR2 from the germline V gene are SGHNT and YENEEA. Trimming took 3 bases from V and 3 from J; bases not matched to a gene: 3. CDR3 sequence: CASSFDRGDTGELFF. The CDR3 DNA follows: TGTGCCAGCAGCTTTGACAGGGGCGACACCGGGGAGCTGTTTTTT. The complete variable domain, with remaining parts taken from reference TRBV11-3 and TRBJ2-2, reads EAGVVQSPRYKIIEKKQPVAFWCNPISGHNTLYWYLQNLGQGPELLIRYENEEAVDDSQLPKDRFSAERLKGVDSTLKIQPAELGDSAVYLCASSFDRGDTGELFFGEGSRLTVL.

Comments on this clone: An end of the junction does not agree with germline; a read error may underlie this. This chain joins TRBV6-6 and TRBJ2-7, with TRBD1 identical over 10 bases. CDR3 length: 14 amino acids. Germline V gives CDR1 MNHNY, CDR2 SVGAGI (reference sequence). As DNA, the CDR3 is TGTGCCAGCAGTAACTCCGGGACAGGGGTTGAGCAGTACTTC. Encoded protein: CASSNSGTGVEQYF.

Only one count was recorded for this clone. This chain joins TRBV30 and TRBJ2-7; 10 nucleotides line up with TRBD1. The trim removed 2 bases at V and 5 bases at J, leaving 9 bases unmatched. Germline assignment: CDR1 GTSNPN and CDR2 SVGIG (reference sequence). The CDR3 consists of 15 residues. Written as DNA, the CDR3 is TGTGCCTGGAGTCTCATCCGGGACAGGGGCCACGAGCAGTACTTC. Translation gives CAWSLIRDRGHEQYF.

The chain is built from TRBV6-5 and TRBJ2-7; D may be TRBD1 (6 bases). In germline, CDR1 is MNHEY, CDR2 SVGAGI. The V end was cut by 6 bases, the J end by 0 bases, with 15 bases between. The CDR3 covers 15 residues. This CDR3 is CASRARQDSSYEQYF. CDR3 coding DNA: TGTGCCAGCAGAGCCCGACAGGACTCCTCCTACGAGCAGTACTTC.

V usage is TRBV7-2 and J usage is TRBJ2-1, with a possible D match to TRBD1 (6 bases). This CDR3 has 16 residues. Germline V lookup: CDR1 SGHTA, CDR2 FQGNSA. V lost 4 bases and J lost 4, with 17 bases in between. The CDR3 protein is CASSSGHRLTYNEQFF. In DNA form, the CDR3 reads TGTGCCAGCAGCTCGGGACACCGCCTTACTTACAATGAGCAGTTCTTC. The full variable domain, in which reference TRBV7-2 and TRBJ2-1 provide the parts outside the CDR3, is GAGVSQSPSNKVTEKGKDVELRCDPISGHTALYWYRQSLGQGLEFLIYFQGNSAPDKSGLPSDRFSAERTGGSVSTLTIQRTQQEDSAVYLCASSSGHRLTYNEQFFGPGTRLTVL.

The chain recombines TRBV28 with TRBJ2-2; D not certain. There are 14 residues in the CDR3. V lost 6 bases, J lost 5 bases, and 13 bases lay in between. The V gene's germline CDR1 is MDHEN and CDR2 SYDVKM. The CDR3, as DNA: TGTGCCAGCAGGTTGCAGCAGCGAACCGGGGAGCTGTTTTTT. It encodes CASRLQQRTGELFF.

V and J are TRBV10-1 and TRBJ2-3, with a possible D match to TRBD2 (5 bases). Trimming shortened V by 5 bases and J by 5 bases, and 11 bases separated the two germline ends. CDR1 WNHNN and CDR2 SYGVQD come from the germline V gene (reference sequence). The CDR3 totals 13 residues. The CDR3 DNA reads as TGCGCCAGCAGTTTTAACGCGGGAGATACGCAGTATTTT. It is translated as CASSFNAGDTQYF.

The V call is TRBV6-2 or TRBV6-3, the J call TRBJ1-6; D is perhaps TRBD1 (5 bases). CDR1 is MNHEY, CDR2 SVGEGT, per germline. V lost 5 bases and J lost 8, with 13 bases in between. CDR3 length: 14 amino acids. CDR3 residues: CASSHGHEYSPLHF. CDR3 in DNA: TGTGCCAGCAGTCACGGACATGAATATTCACCCCTCCACTTT.

The chain has TRBV7-8 and TRBJ2-5; 13 bases map to TRBD2. The germline V gene has CDR1 SGHVS and CDR2 FQNEAQ. J lost 4 bases, V lost 5 bases, and 7 bases had no gene match. This CDR3 has 16 residues. CDR3 residues: CASSDGTSGMGETQYF. The CDR3 DNA is TGTGCCAGCAGCGATGGGACTAGCGGGATGGGAGAGACCCAGTACTTC.

Comments on this clone: Sequence at one end of the junction differs from germline and may be a read error. The sample holds other DNA sequences that translate to the same CDR3. This rearrangement joins TRBV7-8 to TRBJ2-3; 13 positions match TRBD2. Germline values: CDR1 SGHVS, CDR2 FQNEAQ. This CDR3 has 17 residues. CDR3 loop: CASSLGTSGGATDTQYF. The CDR3 DNA reads as TGTGCCAGTAGCTTAGGTACTAGCGGGGGGGCCACAGATACGCAGTATTTT. The whole variable domain, filled in from reference TRBV7-8 and TRBJ2-3, reads GAGVSQSPRYKVAKRGQDVALRCDPISGHVSLFWYQQALGQGPEFLTYFQNEAQLDKSGLPSDRFFAERPEGSVSTLKIQRTQQEDSAVYLCASSLGTSGGATDTQYFGPGTRLTVL.

This rearrangement joins TRBV9 to TRBJ2-1; TRBD2 matches at 10 bases. Germline-derived CDR1 and CDR2 are SGDLS and YYNGEE. This CDR3 comprises 17 residues. The junction had 7 bases not matched to a gene; V was cut back by 0 bases and J by 4 bases. The CDR3 nucleotides read TGTGCCAGCAGCGTAGACCCCCCTAGCGGGAGATACAATGAGCAGTTCTTC. Its protein product is CASSVDPPSGRYNEQFF.

The rearrangement joins TRBV9 to TRBJ1-1, with D perhaps TRBD1 (6 bases). This CDR3 comprises 15 residues. The germline V gene encodes CDR1 SGDLS and CDR2 YYNGEE. V lost 0 bases and J lost 4, with 13 bases in between. For the CDR3, the DNA is TGTGCCAGCAGCGTAGTCGGGGGGCTCGGCACTGAAGCTTTCTTT. This translates into CASSVVGGLGTEAFF. Filled out from reference TRBV9 and TRBJ1-1, the complete variable domain reads DSGVTQTPKHLITATGQRVTLRCSPRSGDLSVYWYQQSLDQGLQFLIQYYNGEERAKGNILERFSAQQFPDLHSELNLSSLELGDSALYFCASSVVGGLGTEAFFGQGTRLTVV.

The rearrangement links TRBV11-2 to TRBJ1-5; the match to TRBD1 covers 8 bases. V was pared by 5 bases and J by 0 bases, with 3 bases of the junction left unmatched. The CDR3 totals 15 residues. The germline gives CDR1 SGHAT, CDR2 FQNNGV. CDR3 coding DNA: TGTGCCAGCAGCCCGGGGACAGGTAGCAATCAGCCCCAGCATTTT. It encodes CASSPGTGSNQPQHF.

This clone was detected a few times. The genes are TRBV18 and TRBJ1-2, with 8 bases aligning to TRBD1. Per the germline V gene, CDR1 is KGHSH and CDR2 is LQKENI. V dropped 1 base and J dropped 7; count of bases not matched to a gene: 5. This CDR3 has 14 amino acids. The CDR3 loop reads CASSPRGQASGYTF. DNA for the CDR3: TGTGCCAGCTCACCACGGGGACAGGCCTCTGGCTACACCTTC. The complete variable domain, with remaining parts taken from reference TRBV18 and TRBJ1-2, reads NAGVMQNPRHLVRRRGQEARLRCSPMKGHSHVYWYRQLPEEGLKFMVYLQKENIIDESGMPKERFSAEFPKEGPSILRIQQVVRGDSAAYFCASSPRGQASGYTFGSGTRLTVV.